These 12 T cell receptor beta chains share one sample of origin, sequenced in a study of blood T cell repertoires in COVID-19. Sequencing used immunoSEQ multiplex PCR; TCRdb keeps in-frame clones, though not all of them. The sample lists about 81,000 clones, 70% to 90% occurring once. The sequenced sample consisted of peripheral blood. Receptors originate from a man between 65 and 85 years old with acute or convalescent COVID-19.

The V and J genes are TRBV5-6 and TRBJ1-5; tentative D call: TRBD1 (5 bases). The CDR3 has 16 residues. The germline V gene encodes CDR1 SGHDT and CDR2 YYEEEE. Deletions cut 1 base from V and 4 bases from J, with 15 bases between. CDR3 sequence: CASSLSGGARNQPQHF. For the CDR3, the DNA is TGTGCCAGCAGCTTGTCAGGAGGGGCCCGGAATCAGCCCCAGCATTTT.

The chain couples TRBV6-4 to TRBJ2-3; 7 nucleotides align to TRBD2. Germline V gene lookup returns CDR1 MRHNA and CDR2 SNTAGT. This CDR3 contains 14 residues. V was pared by 5 bases and J by 6 bases, with 8 bases of the junction left unmatched. The CDR3 is CASSKGGSEDTQYF. The CDR3 DNA reads TGTGCCAGCAGTAAGGGCGGGAGTGAGGATACGCAGTATTTT.

The rearrangement links TRBV3-1 (or the pseudogene TRBV3-2) to TRBJ2-2; tentative D call: TRBD2 (6 bases). The CDR3 has 17 amino acids. Per the germline V gene, CDR1 is LGHDT and CDR2 is YNNKEL (reference sequence). The V end lost 0 bases, the J end lost 5 bases, and 16 bases lay between the germline ends. This CDR3 is CASSQDWRDLGTGELFF. The CDR3 coding sequence is TGTGCCAGCAGCCAAGATTGGCGGGACCTGGGGACCGGGGAGCTGTTTTTT.

The rearrangement links TRBV10-3 to TRBJ1-1; D is unresolved. The CDR3 consists of 12 residues. Germline V CDR1 and CDR2: ENHRY, SYGVKD. V was cut by 11 bases and J by 5 bases, with 15 bases left in between. CDR3 loop: CASSLTETEAFF. CDR3 coding DNA: TGTGCCTCCTCCCTTACGGAGACTGAAGCTTTCTTT.

This chain uses TRBV19 with TRBJ2-7; 7 nucleotides align to TRBD1. V lost 7 bases, J lost 5 bases, and 8 bases stayed unmatched. This CDR3 comprises 13 residues. Germline V gene data show CDR1 as LNHDA and CDR2 as SQIVND (reference sequence). The CDR3, as DNA: TGTGCCAGTACTACAGGGGTCGGGCACGAGCAGTACTTC. Amino acids: CASTTGVGHEQYF.

The chain recombines TRBV6-6 with TRBJ1-3, with 8 nucleotides matching TRBD1. Germline V gene lookup returns CDR1 MNHNY and CDR2 SVGAGI (reference sequence). The CDR3 is made up of 15 amino acids. The V gene end was trimmed by 2 bases and the J gene end by 6 bases; junction bases not matched to a gene: 6. CDR3: CASSYTGQGANTIYF. The DNA of the CDR3 is TGTGCCAGCAGTTACACCGGACAGGGAGCAAACACCATATATTTT.

This clone is a singleton in its sample. CDR3 loop: CASSLALLAGGREDTQYF. CDR3 coding DNA: TGCGCCAGCAGCCTTGCCCTACTAGCGGGAGGGCGAGAAGATACGCAGTATTTT. J is TRBJ2-3 and V is TRBV4-1; 13 bases agree with TRBD2. The CDR3 runs to 18 residues. Germline CDR1 MGHRA, CDR2 YSYEKL. J gave up 5 bases and V 4 bases, and 12 bases lay outside the gene matches.

The chain employs TRBV25-1 and TRBJ2-1; 14 bases are a match to TRBD2. Losses at the gene ends were 3 bases for V and 8 bases for J; bases not matched to a gene: 3. CDR1 is MGHDK and CDR2 is SYGVNS in the germline V gene. The CDR3 covers 15 residues. CDR3 DNA: TGTGCCAGCAGTGATGGGACTAGCGGGAGTGATGAGCAGTTCTTC. The encoded protein is CASSDGTSGSDEQFF.

Written as DNA, the CDR3 is TGTGCCAGCAGTTTACTCAGAAATTCACCCCTCCACTTT. Translated, it gives CASSLLRNSPLHF. J is TRBJ1-6 and V is TRBV12-3 or TRBV12-4, with unresolved D. V lost 2 bases, J lost 7 bases, and 6 bases lay in between. The CDR3 length is 13 residues.

This chain uses TRBV2 with TRBJ2-7; 8 bases map to TRBD1. The germline CDR1 and CDR2 sequences are SNHLY and FYNNEI. The V and J ends lost 9 bases and 2 bases, in that order; junction bases with no gene match: 9. This CDR3 has 14 amino acids. The CDR3: CARRSTGAAYEQYF. As DNA, the CDR3 is TGTGCCAGGAGATCGACAGGGGCAGCCTACGAGCAGTACTTC.

The gene calls are TRBV19 and TRBJ1-5; 10 positions agree with TRBD1. With 4 bases clipped from V and 0 bases from J, the junction kept 6 bases outside the gene matches. The germline CDR1 and CDR2 sequences are LNHDA and SQIVND (reference sequence). The CDR3 consists of 17 residues. In DNA, the CDR3 is TGTGCCAGTAGTACACTCGGGACAGGGGTTAGCAATCAGCCCCAGCATTTT. It specifies CASSTLGTGVSNQPQHF.

Only one count was recorded for this clone. V and J are TRBV28 and TRBJ2-7, with D perhaps matching TRBD2 (5 bases). The CDR3 is 15 amino acids. V was pared by 3 bases and J by 3 bases, with 15 bases between. Looked up from germline, CDR1 is MDHEN and CDR2 is SYDVKM. CDR3 in DNA: TGTGCCAGCAGTTTGGCTAGCCGACACAACTACGAGCAGTACTTC. This gives the protein CASSLASRHNYEQYF.